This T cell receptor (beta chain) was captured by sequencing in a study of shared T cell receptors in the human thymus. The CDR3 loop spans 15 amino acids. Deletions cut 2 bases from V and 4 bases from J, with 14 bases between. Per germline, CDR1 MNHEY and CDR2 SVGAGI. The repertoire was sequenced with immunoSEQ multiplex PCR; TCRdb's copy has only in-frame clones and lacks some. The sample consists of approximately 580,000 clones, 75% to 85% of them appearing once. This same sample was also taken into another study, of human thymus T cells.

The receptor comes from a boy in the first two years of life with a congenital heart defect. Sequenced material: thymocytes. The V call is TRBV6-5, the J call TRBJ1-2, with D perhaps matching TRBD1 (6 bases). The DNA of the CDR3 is TGTGCCAGCAGTTACAGTCGGGGGGCGAGCTATGGCTACACCTTC. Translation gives CASSYSRGASYGYTF.